The clone carrying this TCR beta chain was seen ten or more times. As yet, its antigen is unknown. The CDR3 totals 18 residues. Trimming removed 6 bases at V and 2 bases at J, with 25 bases between. The germline CDR1 and CDR2 sequences are MGHRA and YSYEKL. This specimen comes from a study of T-cell memory formation after mild COVID-19. Study-level points and caveats: Nothing showed for sure that second-wave clones peaking on day 37 were SARS-CoV-2 specific. A subset of responding clones appeared in pre-infection memory, suggesting cross-reactive memory joined. Day 15 to 85 contractors were CD4/CD8 balanced; later expanders leaned CD4+.

Amplification by 5'RACE using constant-segment primers produced TCR alpha and TCR beta cDNA libraries that carried sample barcodes and UMIs. One entry per CDR3 protein results from TCRdb running MiXCR on the 5' RACE reads. This repertoire shows about 160,000 distinct CDR3 sequences, 31% found once; its top ten account for more than 10%. This chain joins TRBV4-1 and TRBJ1-1; perhaps TRBD1 as D (6 bases). This receptor was obtained from an adult woman who had mild COVID-19 (a few samples of this study predate the infection). Cell type and time point are not known. The sequenced sample was PBMCs or a T cell subset sorted from them (not recorded which). The CDR3 DNA sequence: TGCGCCAGCAGTACGTCATACAGGGCCCCCGGCCTTAACACTGAAGCTTTCTTT. Encoded protein: CASSTSYRAPGLNTEAFF.